The present TCR beta chain was sequenced within a study of T cells after yellow fever vaccination. 5'RACE template switching added a universal primer site and UMIs to TCR cDNA. TCRdb recomputed calls from the 5' RACE reads with MiXCR, one row per CDR3 protein. Of almost 600,000 distinct CDR3 sequences listed, roughly 12% are singletons. Study conclusions and caveats: Compared with primary, the secondary response was weaker and peaked at day 5, not 15.

In the case of this clonotype: The antigen is not known.

This receptor was identified in a man aged 25-45 years who received the YFV17D yellow fever vaccine. The sequencing here drew on PBMCs, taken on the day of the yellow fever booster vaccination.

CDR3 region: CSVDSSGGGGQETQYF. For the CDR3, the DNA is TGCAGCGTTGATTCGTCCGGAGGAGGTGGGCAAGAGACCCAGTACTTC. This chain connects TRBV29-1 to TRBJ2-5; a possible D gene is TRBD2 (5 bases). This CDR3 comprises 16 residues. Germline CDR1 reads SQVTM; CDR2 reads ANQGSEA. V lost 3 bases, J lost 2 bases, and 19 bases lay in between.